The 29 T cell receptor beta chains reported below all come from one sample, sequenced in a study of cytomegalovirus exposure and HLA in healthy donors. Profiling relied on immunoSEQ multiplex PCR, and the TCRdb table lists in-frame clones only, not all of them. The table includes hundreds of thousands of clones, 80% to 90% detected once. Material: PBMCs. The receptors here all came from a woman aged 18-30 years in good health and CMV-seronegative.

The V gene is TRBV7-8, the J gene TRBJ2-7, with a tentative D call TRBD2 (5 bases). The germline V and J ends were trimmed by 3 bases and 0 bases, with 15 bases remaining between them. Germline loops: CDR1 SGHVS, CDR2 FQNEAQ. The CDR3 covers 16 residues. The CDR3 sequence is CASSFPEEVGSYEQYF. The CDR3 DNA sequence: TGTGCCAGCAGCTTCCCGGAGGAGGTGGGCTCCTACGAGCAGTACTTC.

V gene TRBV27 combines with J gene TRBJ2-1; tentatively, D is TRBD2 (6 bases). V was clipped by 3 bases and J by 7 bases, with 19 bases between them. CDR1 is MNHEY and CDR2 is SMNVEV in the germline V gene (reference sequence). The CDR3 has 16 amino acids. CDR3 nucleotides: TGTGCCAGCAGTTTTTCCCCCCGACTAGAAGTGAATGAGCAGTTCTTC. Translated: CASSFSPRLEVNEQFF.

V gene TRBV18 combines with J gene TRBJ1-2; 7 positions agree with TRBD1. The germline CDR1 and CDR2 sequences are KGHSH and LQKENI. The CDR3 covers 15 residues. Trimming took 4 bases from V and 3 from J; bases not matched to a gene: 8. Here the CDR3 reads CASSQRQGFDYGYTF. In nucleotides, the CDR3 is TGTGCCAGCTCACAACGACAGGGTTTTGACTATGGCTACACCTTC.

The V gene is TRBV2, the J gene TRBJ1-3; D perhaps matches TRBD1 (6 bases). The CDR3 is made up of 14 amino acids. V was shortened by 4 bases and J by 7 bases, with 14 bases between the two germline ends. The germline V gene encodes CDR1 SNHLY and CDR2 FYNNEI. The CDR3 DNA follows: TGTGCCAGCAGTGGCGGACAGCCAACTAACACCATATATTTT. Its translation: CASSGGQPTNTIYF.

The chain is built from TRBV10-2 and TRBJ2-7; D is unclear. V lost 7 bases and J 2 bases, leaving 9 bases between the germline ends. The germline CDR1 and CDR2 sequences are WSHSY and SAAADI. The CDR3 totals 12 residues. The CDR3 DNA reads TGCGCCAGCAATACCCCAGCCTACGAGCAGTACTTC. It codes for CASNTPAYEQYF.

A note on this clone: The sample holds other DNA sequences that translate to the same CDR3. This chain joins TRBV6-6 and TRBJ1-1; 8 bases fit TRBD1. The germline V gene encodes CDR1 MNHNY and CDR2 SVGAGI (reference sequence). After removal of 6 bases from V and 5 bases from J, the junction contained 5 bases not matched to a gene. CDR3 length equals 13 residues. The CDR3 coding sequence is TGTGCCAGCAGACCGAGACAGGGGACTGAAGCTTTCTTT. Protein sequence: CASRPRQGTEAFF.

This clone was recorded only once. The V gene is TRBV5-1, the J gene TRBJ1-1; D unclear. Germline V gene sequence: CDR1 SGHRS, CDR2 YFSETQ. The CDR3 has 13 amino acids. V lost 2 bases to trimming and J lost 4 bases, with 9 bases between them. In nucleotides, the CDR3 is TGCGCCAGCAGCTTTAATGCGGGCACTGAAGCTTTCTTT. Translation: CASSFNAGTEAFF.

J is TRBJ1-6 and V is TRBV5-1; D perhaps matches TRBD1 (6 bases). This CDR3 region has 14 residues. V was pared by 9 bases and J by 7 bases, with 17 bases between. Germline-derived CDR1 and CDR2 are SGHRS and YFSETQ. This chain's CDR3 is CATKKDSLNSPLHF. The CDR3 DNA follows: TGCGCCACCAAAAAGGACAGCCTAAATTCACCCCTCCACTTT.

The chain uses TRBV19 and TRBJ2-7, with a tentative D call TRBD1 (5 bases). The CDR3 has 14 amino acids. The germline CDR1 and CDR2 sequences are LNHDA and SQIVND (reference sequence). The germline V and J ends were trimmed by 5 bases and 2 bases, with 13 bases remaining between them. CDR3 nucleotide sequence: TGTGCCAGTAGTGCAGGGAATGCTCCCTACGAGCAGTACTTC. This sequence encodes CASSAGNAPYEQYF.

This clone has a single count. CDR3 in amino acids: CASSLYGGGETQYF. As DNA, the CDR3 is TGTGCCAGCAGCCTCTATGGGGGAGGAGAGACCCAGTACTTC. The genes are TRBV13 and TRBJ2-5; D possibly corresponds to TRBD2 (6 bases). CDR3 length: 14 residues. In germline, CDR1 is PRHDT, CDR2 FYEKMQ (reference sequence). Trimming stripped 5 bases from V and 4 bases from J, with 14 bases between.

This chain connects TRBV2 to TRBJ1-1; D is undetermined. CDR3 length: 18 residues. Trimming pared 6 bases from V and 5 bases from J, leaving 28 bases between. Germline V gives CDR1 SNHLY, CDR2 FYNNEI. In DNA form, the CDR3 reads TGTGCCAGCAGGGGGAGAAGAAGTTCGGGCTCAATGGTAACTGAAGCTTTCTTT. Translated: CASRGRRSSGSMVTEAFF.

The chain couples TRBV11-3 to TRBJ2-1, with D tentatively TRBD1 (5 bases). Germline V gene lookup returns CDR1 SGHNT and CDR2 YENEEA. The V and J ends lost 3 bases and 6 bases respectively, with 24 bases between them. The length of the CDR3 is 18 residues. DNA for the CDR3: TGTGCCAGCAGCTTGACCCCTTGGGGCGGCTCGACCTTCAATGAGCAGTTCTTC. Amino acid sequence: CASSLTPWGGSTFNEQFF.

About this clone itself: Other DNA sequences in this sample translate to the same CDR3. The rearrangement links TRBV30 to TRBJ1-1; D unclear. The CDR3 runs 12 residues. The V end lost 4 bases, the J end lost 0 bases, and 6 bases lay between the germline ends. CDR1 and CDR2 from the germline V gene are GTSNPN and SVGIG (reference sequence). The chain's CDR3 is CAWTGMNTEAFF. CDR3 in DNA: TGTGCCTGGACAGGCATGAACACTGAAGCTTTCTTT.

There are a few counts of this clone. The chain couples TRBV18 to TRBJ2-2, with D perhaps TRBD1 (6 bases). The CDR3 is made up of 15 amino acids. The germline V and J ends were trimmed by 3 bases and 2 bases, with 10 bases remaining between them. Germline CDR1 reads KGHSH; CDR2 reads LQKENI. For the CDR3, the DNA is TGTGCCAGCTCACCGATACAGGGCAACACCGGGGAGCTGTTTTTT. It codes for CASSPIQGNTGELFF.

V usage is TRBV5-1 and J usage is TRBJ2-5; 8 bases align to TRBD2. The CDR3 spans 15 residues. The junction had 6 bases not matched to a gene; V was cut back by 0 bases and J by 5 bases. Germline V gene sequence: CDR1 SGHRS, CDR2 YFSETQ. In DNA, the CDR3 is TGCGCCAGCAGCTTGGCTGGGACTAGATGGGAGACCCAGTACTTC. Translated, it gives CASSLAGTRWETQYF.

The V gene is TRBV30, the J gene TRBJ2-7, with D perhaps matching TRBD2 (5 bases). The CDR3 loop spans 16 amino acids. CDR1 and CDR2 from the germline V gene are GTSNPN and SVGIG (reference sequence). V was pared by 2 bases and J by 1 base, with 18 bases between. The CDR3 DNA follows: TGTGCCTGGAGTTTGGGTTCCGGACTGATATCCTACGAGCAGTACTTC. Encoded protein: CAWSLGSGLISYEQYF.

The table lists this clone with a count of one. The gene calls are TRBV30 and TRBJ2-7, with D uncertain. The CDR3 contains 12 residues. V lost 2 bases, J lost 2 bases, and 7 bases lay in between. Germline loops: CDR1 GTSNPN, CDR2 SVGIG (reference sequence). CDR3 sequence reads: CAWSFSPYEQYF. CDR3 in DNA: TGTGCCTGGAGTTTCAGTCCCTACGAGCAGTACTTC.

This clone was observed a single time. The chain recombines TRBV7-9 with TRBJ2-5; 7 nucleotides match TRBD1. CDR1 SEHNR and CDR2 FQNEAQ come from the germline V gene (reference sequence). This CDR3 is 13 amino acids long. The J segment lost 3 bases and the V segment lost 7 bases, leaving 5 bases of the junction unmatched. Here the CDR3 DNA reads TGTGCCAGCACGGACAGGACGGAAGAGACCCAGTACTTC. Translation: CASTDRTEETQYF.

The chain links TRBV5-1 to TRBJ1-3; 7 positions match TRBD1. J was trimmed by 0 bases and V by 6 bases; bases with no gene match: 6. This CDR3 has 15 amino acids. Germline-derived CDR1 and CDR2 are SGHRS and YFSETQ. The CDR3 protein is CASTQGGYSGNTIYF. The CDR3 bases are TGCGCCAGCACCCAGGGGGGTTACTCTGGAAACACCATATATTTT.

The chain has TRBV28 and TRBJ2-7; 15 bases map to TRBD2. Germline CDR1 is MDHEN and CDR2 is SYDVKM. The CDR3 covers 17 residues. V gave up 7 bases and J gave up 9 bases; unmatched junction bases: 16. The CDR3 spells CASTLTGLAGGPSAQYF. The CDR3 DNA follows: TGTGCCAGCACCCTTACAGGACTAGCGGGAGGGCCCTCGGCGCAGTACTTC.

The rearrangement uses TRBV5-1 and TRBJ2-1, with 8 bases identical to TRBD1. The CDR3 runs to 14 residues. The germline V gene encodes CDR1 SGHRS and CDR2 YFSETQ. V lost 3 bases and J lost 8; bases outside the gene matches: 7. CDR3 sequence reads: CASSSGQGADEQFF. The CDR3 DNA follows: TGCGCCAGCAGCTCGGGGCAGGGGGCCGATGAGCAGTTCTTC. Full variable domain (rest looked up from reference TRBV5-1 and TRBJ2-1): KAGVTQTPRYLIKTRGQQVTLSCSPISGHRSVSWYQQTPGQGLQFLFEYFSETQRNKGNFPGRFSGRQFSNSRSEMNVSTLELGDSALYLCASSSGQGADEQFFGPGTRLTVL.

The chain carries TRBV29-1 and TRBJ1-2; a weak D match, TRBD1 (6 bases). The CDR3 has 11 amino acids. CDR1 and CDR2 from the germline V gene are SQVTM and ANQGSEA. V shed 7 bases and J shed 8 bases, with 14 bases lying between them. The CDR3 coding sequence is TGCAGCGACGGGACACATTCGGGCTACACCTTC. The encoded protein is CSDGTHSGYTF.

The chain is built from TRBV28 and TRBJ1-5; D perhaps matches TRBD1 (6 bases). The V gene lost 6 bases and the J gene lost 0 bases, with 18 bases spanning the gap. This CDR3 region has 17 residues. The germline gives CDR1 MDHEN, CDR2 SYDVKM. In nucleotides, the CDR3 is TGTGCCAGCAGCCTTCTGACAGGCACTTATAGCAATCAGCCCCAGCATTTT. Protein: CASSLLTGTYSNQPQHF. Full variable domain (remainder filled in from reference TRBV28 and TRBJ1-5): DVKVTQSSRYLVKRTGEKVFLECVQDMDHENMFWYRQDPGLGLRLIYFSYDVKMKEKGDIPEGYSVSREKKERFSLILESASTNQTSMYLCASSLLTGTYSNQPQHFGDGTRLSIL.

This clone was observed once. This chain joins TRBV6-1 and TRBJ1-1, with D uncertain. The germline gives CDR1 MNHNS, CDR2 SASEGT. Trimming pared 3 bases from V and 4 bases from J, leaving 3 bases between. The CDR3 loop spans 11 amino acids. The DNA for the CDR3 is TGTGCCAGCAGTGATCTCACTGAAGCTTTCTTT. Residues: CASSDLTEAFF.

This chain connects TRBV28 to TRBJ2-7, with D uncertain. The germline V gene has CDR1 MDHEN and CDR2 SYDVKM. V lost 5 bases and J lost 5, with 10 bases in between. CDR3 length: 12 residues. Here the CDR3 reads CASSAYRDEQYF. The CDR3 DNA is TGTGCCAGCAGTGCATACAGAGACGAGCAGTACTTC.

The CDR3 nucleotides are TGTGCCAGCAGTGAAGCGCGGACAGCCGGAAACACCATATATTTT. It is translated as CASSEARTAGNTIYF. The chain recombines TRBV2 with TRBJ1-3; possibly TRBD1 for D (6 bases). The germline CDR1 and CDR2 sequences are SNHLY and FYNNEI. There are 15 residues in the CDR3. V lost 0 bases, J lost 4 bases, and 10 bases lay in between.

V is TRBV28 and J is TRBJ1-5, with TRBD1 as a possible D gene (6 bases). Germline CDR1 is MDHEN and CDR2 is SYDVKM. The CDR3 consists of 12 residues. Between the trimmed V and J ends, which lost 3 bases and 10 bases, there was a span of 10 bases. In nucleotides, the CDR3 is TGTGCCAGCAGTTTGGGGGGGCACCCCCAGCATTTT. This translates into CASSLGGHPQHF.

The sample holds one count of this clone. The chain carries TRBV5-1 and TRBJ1-1, with 7 bases lining up with TRBD1. CDR1 and CDR2 (germline): SGHRS, YFSETQ. Trimming at V came to 2 bases and at J to 3 bases, leaving 4 bases not matched to a gene. CDR3 length: 14 residues. In DNA, the CDR3 is TGCGCCAGCAGCTTAGGGGGACAGTACACTGAAGCTTTCTTT. This gives the protein CASSLGGQYTEAFF.

V usage is TRBV5-6 and J usage is TRBJ2-7; 11 positions match TRBD1. Germline assignment: CDR1 SGHDT and CDR2 YYEEEE. The V gene end was trimmed by 5 bases and the J gene end by 6 bases; junction bases not matched to a gene: 4. This CDR3 comprises 13 residues. The CDR3 is CASSAGTGGEQYF. The CDR3 DNA follows: TGTGCCAGCAGTGCCGGGACAGGGGGCGAGCAGTACTTC.